This T cell receptor (beta chain) was documented in a study of blood T cells in healthy people across ages. Each donor had 8.5 to 10 milliliters of peripheral blood drawn. This CDR3 is 14 amino acids long. V was cut by 7 bases and J by 4 bases, with 19 bases left in between. The germline V gene has CDR1 SQVTM and CDR2 ANQGSEA. The study, taken as a whole, reports: No one knew whether donors had CMV, which possibly confounded expanded clonotype changes. Long-lived donors exceeded aged donors in naive CD4+ cells and diversity.

Next came a second PCR, run for 7 to 11 cycles, which used a sample-barcoded 5' primer along with a J-beta primer mix. With 12 random nucleotides, a template-switch adaptor tagged each individual cDNA molecule. Each CDR3 protein is one row after TCRdb ran MiXCR on the 5' RACE reads. This sample has some 860,000 distinct CDR3 sequences, with around three fifths found just once. To note about this clonotype: Its matching antigen is unknown.

This TCR derives from a man aged 40-55 years in good health. What was sequenced was blood. This chain links TRBV29-1 with TRBJ1-2; possibly TRBD1 for D (5 bases). CDR3 residues: CSAGETDQGYGYTF. The CDR3 DNA is TGCAGCGCAGGCGAGACAGATCAGGGCTATGGCTACACCTTC.